The 24 T cell receptor beta chains below all came from one sample that was sequenced in a study of radiation and T cells in renal cell carcinoma. The protocol was immunoSEQ multiplex PCR, while the TCRdb copy is restricted to in-frame clones and leaves out a portion. The sample lists about 140,000 clones; 75% to 90% were seen once. Stated time point: baseline pretreatment blood. The treatment: 15 Gy SBRT to primary tumor, nephrectomy 4 weeks later. The source was blood, collected from a patient whose treatment included radiotherapy and nephrectomy. Every receptor here comes from a woman between 50 and 59 years old with renal cell carcinoma.

This clone was counted a single time. The V and J genes are TRBV5-1 and TRBJ2-7, with 11 nucleotides matching TRBD2. This CDR3 has 15 residues. The V segment lost 4 bases and the J segment 2 bases; nucleotides outside the gene matches: 5. Looked up from germline, CDR1 is SGHRS and CDR2 is YFSETQ. CDR3 amino acids: CASSTSGSIPYEQYF. The CDR3, as DNA: TGCGCCAGCAGCACTAGCGGGAGTATACCCTACGAGCAGTACTTC.

The V and J genes are TRBV11-3 and TRBJ2-7, with 15 bases aligning to TRBD2. Germline CDR1 SGHNT, CDR2 YENEEA. The CDR3 sequence is 14 residues long. Trimming at V came to 5 bases and at J to 7 bases, leaving 3 bases not matched to a gene. Written as DNA, the CDR3 is TGTGCCAGCAGCGCTGGACTAGCGGGAGGGGAGCAGTACTTC. Its protein is CASSAGLAGGEQYF.

The chain uses TRBV13 and TRBJ2-2, with a tentative D call TRBD2 (6 bases). Germline lookup yields CDR1 PRHDT and CDR2 FYEKMQ (reference sequence). The CDR3 is 16 residues long. V dropped 5 bases and J dropped 1 base, with 14 bases sitting between them. The CDR3 DNA is TGTGCCAGCAGCCGCCGCTCGGGGGAGAACACCGGGGAGCTGTTTTTT. The encoded protein is CASSRRSGENTGELFF.

This chain uses TRBV14 with TRBJ1-1; possible D gene TRBD1, 5 bases. The CDR3 runs to 20 residues. V was clipped by 4 bases and J by 3 bases, with 30 bases between them. The germline V gene has CDR1 SGHDN and CDR2 FVKESK. The DNA of the CDR3 is TGTGCCAGCAGCCCCGCCCGTATCGGACACGTGGGCAAATGGGACACTGAAGCTTTCTTT. It translates to CASSPARIGHVGKWDTEAFF.

The genes are TRBV28 and TRBJ2-7; TRBD2 aligns across 7 bases. CDR1 and CDR2 from the germline V gene are MDHEN and SYDVKM. The V and J ends lost 4 bases and 2 bases, in that order; junction bases with no gene match: 8. The CDR3 consists of 15 residues. CDR3 amino acids: CASSSLGTTAYEQYF. The DNA of the CDR3 is TGTGCCAGCAGTTCGCTCGGGACTACCGCCTACGAGCAGTACTTC.

V gene TRBV30 combines with J gene TRBJ1-4; D is unresolved. V lost 4 bases to trimming and J lost 8 bases, with 17 bases between them. The CDR3 runs to 14 residues. Looked up from germline, CDR1 is GTSNPN and CDR2 is SVGIG (reference sequence). CDR3 DNA sequence: TGTGCCTGGAAGGAGGTCACCCGTGGGGAAAAACTGTTTTTT. Protein: CAWKEVTRGEKLFF.

The V gene is TRBV9, the J gene TRBJ2-1, with TRBD2 matching 9 bases. The CDR3 totals 15 residues. Trimming cost V 1 base and J 3 bases; bases outside gene matches: 2. The germline V gene has CDR1 SGDLS and CDR2 YYNGEE. This CDR3 reads CASSVRLADYNEQFF. In DNA, the CDR3 is TGTGCCAGCAGCGTAAGACTAGCGGACTACAATGAGCAGTTCTTC.

The rearrangement links TRBV7-2 to TRBJ2-2, with 9 bases aligning to TRBD2. Trimming removed 5 bases from V and 5 bases from J; junction bases left unmatched: 9. The CDR3 sequence is 16 residues long. Germline V gene sequence: CDR1 SGHTA, CDR2 FQGNSA. CDR3: CASSTREGIWTGELFF. The CDR3 DNA sequence: TGTGCCAGCAGCACGCGGGAGGGCATATGGACCGGGGAGCTGTTTTTT. The whole variable domain, filled in from reference TRBV7-2 and TRBJ2-2, reads GAGVSQSPSNKVTEKGKDVELRCDPISGHTALYWYRQSLGQGLEFLIYFQGNSAPDKSGLPSDRFSAERTGGSVSTLTIQRTQQEDSAVYLCASSTREGIWTGELFFGEGSRLTVL.

The genes are TRBV30 and TRBJ2-1; D is undetermined. CDR3 size: 14 residues. CDR1 and CDR2 (germline): GTSNPN, SVGIG (reference sequence). The V gene lost 6 bases and the J gene lost 5 bases, with 17 bases spanning the gap. CDR3 loop: CACTPGTTDNEQFF. CDR3 sequence (DNA): TGTGCCTGTACCCCGGGTACTACTGACAATGAGCAGTTCTTC.

The V call is TRBV7-2, the J call TRBJ2-7; D unresolved. CDR3 length: 12 residues. Per the germline V gene, CDR1 is SGHTA and CDR2 is FQGNSA. V was trimmed by 5 bases and J by 9 bases, leaving 14 bases between them. CDR3 nucleotides: TGTGCCAGCAGCAACGGAGTACGAGGGCAGTACTTC. It yields the protein CASSNGVRGQYF. Filled out from reference TRBV7-2 and TRBJ2-7, the complete variable domain reads GAGVSQSPSNKVTEKGKDVELRCDPISGHTALYWYRQSLGQGLEFLIYFQGNSAPDKSGLPSDRFSAERTGGSVSTLTIQRTQQEDSAVYLCASSNGVRGQYFGPGTRLTVT.

This chain links TRBV7-8 with TRBJ1-1; unclear D gene. The CDR3 loop spans 13 amino acids. V lost 1 base and J 6 bases, leaving 9 bases between the germline ends. The germline CDR1 and CDR2 sequences are SGHVS and FQNEAQ. The CDR3 nucleotides read TGTGCCAGCAGCTTAGGAGGGAGGTCTGAAGCTTTCTTT. The encoded protein is CASSLGGRSEAFF.

This sequence joins TRBV2 and TRBJ1-2; a possible D gene is TRBD1 (5 bases). Germline values: CDR1 SNHLY, CDR2 FYNNEI. This CDR3 comprises 14 residues. The ends were cut back, 3 bases at V and 8 bases at J, with 16 bases in the middle. The CDR3 spells CASSEGRRLGGYTF. CDR3 coding DNA: TGTGCCAGCAGTGAGGGACGGAGGCTAGGGGGCTACACCTTC.

This rearrangement joins TRBV7-2 to TRBJ2-7; 7 nucleotides match TRBD1. Germline CDR1 and CDR2: SGHTA and FQGNSA. Germline trimming cut 4 bases from V and 2 bases from J; bases unmatched to any gene: 5. The CDR3 has 14 amino acids. The CDR3 region has the DNA TGTGCCAGCAGCTCGGGACAGCGAACCTACGAGCAGTACTTC. Amino acid sequence: CASSSGQRTYEQYF.

The rearrangement joins TRBV9 to TRBJ1-1, with 9 bases that match TRBD1. V trimming: 4 bases; J trimming: 3 bases; junction bases outside the gene matches: 7. CDR3 length: 15 residues. The germline gives CDR1 SGDLS, CDR2 YYNGEE. The CDR3 DNA follows: TGTGCCAGCAGCCCGACGTGGACAGGGGACACTGAAGCTTTCTTT. It yields the protein CASSPTWTGDTEAFF.

The rearrangement uses TRBV5-5 and TRBJ2-7; 8 nucleotides agree with TRBD2. The V gene end was trimmed by 3 bases and the J gene end by 0 bases; junction bases not matched to a gene: 8. There are 16 residues in the CDR3. The germline gives CDR1 SGHKS, CDR2 YYEKEE (reference sequence). The CDR3 is CASSSALRGDSYEQYF. CDR3 in DNA: TGTGCCAGCAGCTCTGCCTTGCGGGGGGACTCCTACGAGCAGTACTTC.

The V call is TRBV30, the J call TRBJ2-6; D perhaps matches TRBD1 (5 bases). Trimming removed 8 bases at V and 0 bases at J, with 14 bases between. This CDR3 is 15 amino acids long. CDR1 and CDR2 from the germline V gene are GTSNPN and SVGIG (reference sequence). CDR3 bases: TGTGCCCAAAAGTCTCAGGGCTCTGGGGCCAACGTCCTGACTTTC. Its protein is CAQKSQGSGANVLTF.

V and J are TRBV7-2 and TRBJ2-7, with D perhaps TRBD1 (6 bases). The CDR3 extends over 14 amino acids. Trimming cost V 0 bases and J 6 bases, with 12 bases left between them. The V gene's germline CDR1 is SGHTA and CDR2 FQGNSA. The CDR3 DNA sequence: TGTGCCAGCAGCTTAGCGTGGGGGCGGTCCGAGCAGTACTTC. Translated: CASSLAWGRSEQYF.

The gene calls are TRBV4-3 and TRBJ2-2; D is undetermined. The CDR3 has 16 residues. Germline V gene lookup returns CDR1 LGHNA and CDR2 YSLEER. V shed 5 bases and J shed 2 bases, with 15 bases lying between them. The CDR3 sequence: CASSARTAGNTGELFF. As DNA, the CDR3 is TGCGCCAGCAGCGCCCGGACGGCCGGTAACACCGGGGAGCTGTTTTTT.

The chain recombines TRBV4-3 with TRBJ2-4, with 9 bases that match TRBD1. The CDR3 is made up of 16 amino acids. V was clipped by 3 bases and J by 3 bases; unmatched bases: 6. Germline CDR1 and CDR2: LGHNA and YSLEER. Here the CDR3 reads CASSHAGTGNKNIQYF. The CDR3 DNA follows: TGCGCCAGCAGCCACGCCGGGACAGGGAACAAAAACATTCAGTACTTC.

The genes are TRBV4-1 and TRBJ1-6; the match to TRBD1 covers 8 bases. The CDR3 length is 18 residues. Trimming removed 3 bases from V and 0 bases from J; junction bases left unmatched: 7. Germline CDR1 and CDR2: MGHRA and YSYEKL. CDR3 region: CASSQGDRSSSYNSPLHF. The CDR3 bases are TGCGCCAGCAGCCAGGGGGACAGGTCGAGCTCCTATAATTCACCCCTCCACTTT.

The genes are TRBV29-1 and TRBJ2-7, with TRBD2 as a possible D gene (6 bases). Germline V gene lookup returns CDR1 SQVTM and CDR2 ANQGSEA. The CDR3 is 14 residues long. The V end lost 3 bases, the J end lost 3 bases, and 15 bases lay between the germline ends. Here the CDR3 reads CSVEGGQGDYEQYF. CDR3 DNA sequence: TGCAGCGTTGAGGGAGGTCAGGGAGACTACGAGCAGTACTTC.

The J gene is TRBJ2-5, the V gene TRBV5-1, with 8 bases fitting TRBD1. The germline gives CDR1 SGHRS, CDR2 YFSETQ. The CDR3 loop spans 14 amino acids. The trim removed 3 bases at V and 5 bases at J, leaving 6 bases unmatched. The CDR3 reads CASSYDRGGETQYF. The CDR3 bases are TGCGCCAGCAGCTACGACAGGGGAGGTGAGACCCAGTACTTC.

The chain employs TRBV6-5 and TRBJ1-5; no clear D. This CDR3 contains 13 residues. Trimming took 4 bases from V and 3 from J, leaving 7 bases between them. Germline loops: CDR1 MNHEY, CDR2 SVGAGI. The CDR3 protein is CASSFLINQPQHF. The CDR3 bases are TGTGCCAGCAGTTTCTTAATCAATCAGCCCCAGCATTTT.

This rearrangement joins TRBV13 to TRBJ2-3; D is possibly TRBD2 (5 bases). With 5 bases removed from V and 0 bases from J, the gap between germline ends came to 12 bases. CDR1 PRHDT and CDR2 FYEKMQ come from the germline V gene (reference sequence). The CDR3 runs to 15 residues. Written as DNA, the CDR3 is TGTGCCAGCAGCACCGGTCGAGGGAGCACAGATACGCAGTATTTT. It is translated as CASSTGRGSTDTQYF.